A single sample gave rise to the 2 T cell receptor beta chains below, sequenced in a study of tumor-infiltrating lymphocytes in primary liver carcinoma. From about 490 ng of total RNA, TCR beta-specific cDNA was reverse-transcribed using a constant-region primer. Researchers made the TCR beta libraries by running three nested multiplex PCR rounds with slightly modified ARM-PCR. TRBV1-TRBV30 forward and Cbeta reverse primers drove the first two approximately 10-cycle rounds. TCRdb processed the multiplex PCR reads anew with MiXCR; each CDR3 protein has one entry. Counted here are approximately 99,000 distinct CDR3 sequences, approximately 71% occurring once; the ten biggest clones make up about 9.2%. Total RNA and DNA came together from roughly 20-30 mg of bulk tissue without cell sorting. The sequenced material came from liver tumor tissue from sampling region 5. Subset here: tumor region T5, tumor centre. These receptors were taken from an older woman with primary liver carcinoma and hepatitis B virus infection.

Concerning this clonotype: The junction shows a germline mismatch at one end, possibly a read error. CDR3 nucleotides: TGTGCCAACAGCTTAGGTCGGGGGGACTGGGGTGTCGATGAGCAGTTCTTT. It specifies CANSLGRGDWGVDEQFF. J is TRBJ2-1 and V is TRBV11-3; 7 bases agree with TRBD2. Per the germline V gene, CDR1 is SGHNT and CDR2 is YENEEA. This CDR3 has 17 amino acids.

This clonotype was counted between two and nine times. The CDR3 does not close with the conserved phenylalanine or tryptophan, likely indicating a read error. The genes are TRBV11-2 and TRBJ2-3; D remains ambiguous. The germline CDR1 and CDR2 sequences are SGHAT and FQNNGV. V was clipped by 9 bases and J by 0 bases, with 16 bases between them. This CDR3 is 15 amino acids long. This CDR3 reads CASRPTASSTDTQYL. The DNA of the CDR3 is TGTGCCAGTAGACCGACGGCGTCTAGCACAGATACGCAGTATTTA.